The T cell receptor beta chain under discussion was sequenced for a study of blood T cells in healthy people across ages. General observations from the study: Unsorted PBMC input precluded a conclusive naive versus antigen-experienced comparison. Diversity estimates from one million T cells were considered underestimates. Whereas aged donors had fewer naive CD4+ cells, long-lived donors had more of them and higher diversity.

A second PCR of roughly 7 to 11 cycles used a sample-barcoded 5' primer and a J-beta primer mix. Through a template-switch adaptor with 12 random nucleotides, each cDNA molecule received a tag. TCRdb passed the 5' RACE reads through MiXCR, listing each CDR3 protein once. Of about 1.5 million distinct CDR3 sequences in the sample, approximately 39% are singletons; the top ten hold around 4%. The V gene lost 1 base and the J gene lost 5 bases, with 14 bases spanning the gap. CDR3 size: 15 residues. Germline CDR1 and CDR2: SEHNR and FQNEAQ (reference sequence). On this clonotype itself: Its antigen remains unidentified.

This TCR was recovered from a woman under 30 in good health. The rearrangement joins TRBV7-9 to TRBJ1-2, with D perhaps TRBD1 (5 bases). The sequencing sample was made of blood. The chain's CDR3 is CASSLGGIYRYGYTF. CDR3 DNA: TGTGCCAGCAGCTTAGGGGGGATTTACCGATATGGCTACACCTTC.